This is a list of T cell receptor beta chains from one sample in a study of OX40 agonist ivuxolimab in advanced cancers. TCRdb keeps only in-frame clones here, not all; method: immunoSEQ multiplex PCR. This table has 85,000 to 100,000 clones, 75% to 90% appearing once. This specimen consisted of CD4+ or CD8+ T cells sorted from blood, obtained in a trial of the OX40 agonist ivuxolimab. These receptors were obtained from an adult with an advanced solid tumor such as melanoma, head and neck, liver or kidney cancer. Each CDR3 is given with its conserved first and last residue. D genes are given only for firm matches. Where a row states a size, it is once, few, many or the class of an expanded clone; other rows omit it.

clone_size,j_call,d_call,cdr3_length,v_call,cdr3_aa,cdr3_nt
.,TRBJ2-7,TRBD2,15,TRBV4-1,CASSQNRGRADEQYF,TGCGCCAGCAGCCAAAATCGCGGGAGGGCGGACGAGCAGTACTTC
.,TRBJ2-3,TRBD2,15,TRBV9,CASSVVAGITDTQYF,TGTGCCAGCAGCGTAGTAGCGGGGATCACAGATACGCAGTATTTT
.,TRBJ1-4,.,16,TRBV18,CASSPPSPGIREKLFF,TGTGCCAGCTCACCACCTTCGCCCGGGATACGGGAAAAACTGTTTTTT
.,TRBJ1-2,.,13,TRBV19,CASSIDMEGIYTF,TGTGCCAGTAGTATAGACATGGAGGGAATCTACACCTTC
.,TRBJ1-3,.,15,TRBV18,CASSLTGSSGNTIYF,TGTGCCAGCTCCCTAACAGGCAGCTCTGGAAACACCATATATTTT
.,TRBJ1-2,.,15,TRBV30,CAWSSTLGYSRGYTF,TGTGCCTGGAGTTCCACCCTGGGTTATTCTCGTGGCTACACCTTC
.,TRBJ2-3,TRBD1,15,TRBV5-1,CASSPGQGGTDTQYF,TGCGCCAGCAGCCCCGGACAGGGAGGTACAGATACGCAGTATTTT
.,TRBJ2-5,.,13,TRBV6-6,CASRRTEQETQYF,TGTGCCAGCAGGCGGACCGAACAAGAGACCCAGTACTTC
.,TRBJ2-1,TRBD2,16,TRBV5-6,CASSPFGGGPYNEQFF,TGTGCCAGCAGCCCTTTTGGGGGGGGTCCTTACAATGAGCAGTTCTTC
.,TRBJ2-3,.,12,TRBV29-1,CSVELATDTQYF,TGCAGCGTTGAACTAGCTACAGATACGCAGTATTTT
.,TRBJ1-6,.,13,TRBV6-5,CASSYGVWSPLHF,TGTGCCAGCAGTTATGGGGTTTGGTCACCCCTCCACTTT
once,TRBJ1-2,.,17,TRBV28,CASSLGWSGGLGYGYTF,TGTGCCAGCAGTTTAGGATGGTCGGGGGGCTTGGGCTATGGCTACACCTTC
.,TRBJ1-5,.,14,TRBV30,CAWSVSWQSGPQHF,TGTGCCTGGAGTGTAAGTTGGCAGTCGGGGCCCCAGCATTTT
few,TRBJ2-1,TRBD1,15,TRBV5-3,CARSPNRGTVNEQFF,TGTGCCAGAAGCCCCAACAGGGGCACAGTGAATGAGCAGTTCTTC
.,TRBJ2-2,TRBD2,17,TRBV14,CASSRWTSGSNTGELFF,TGTGCCAGCAGCCGCTGGACTAGCGGGAGTAACACCGGGGAGCTGTTTTTT